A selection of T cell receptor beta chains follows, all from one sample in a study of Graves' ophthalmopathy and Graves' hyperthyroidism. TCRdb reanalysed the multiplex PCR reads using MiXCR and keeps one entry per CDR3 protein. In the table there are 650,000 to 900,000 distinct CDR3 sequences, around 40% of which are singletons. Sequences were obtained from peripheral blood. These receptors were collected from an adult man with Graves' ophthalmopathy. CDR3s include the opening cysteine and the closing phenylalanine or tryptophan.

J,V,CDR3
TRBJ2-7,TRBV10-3,CAISESGQTYEQYF
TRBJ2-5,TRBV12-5,CAIYHYSGSQETQYF
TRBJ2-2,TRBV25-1,CASSLSSVTGELFF
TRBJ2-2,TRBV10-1,CANSERSLQNTGELFF
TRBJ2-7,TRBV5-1,CASSSSDRGPHEQYF
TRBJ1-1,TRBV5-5,CASSPGTGMNTEAFF
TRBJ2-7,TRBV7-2,CASRTRGQEGEQYF
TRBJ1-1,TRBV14,CASSGLNREHTEAFF
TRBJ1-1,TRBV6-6,CASSYPGESTEAFF
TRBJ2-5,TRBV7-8,CASSPRTGRLIETQYF
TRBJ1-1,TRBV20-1,CSARRQLNTEAFF
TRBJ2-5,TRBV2,CATTAQPWETQYF
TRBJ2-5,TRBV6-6,CASSAFLAGVKTQYF
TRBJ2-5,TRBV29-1,CSVEGQQETQYF
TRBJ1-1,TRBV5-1,CASSLVAGKSAEAFF
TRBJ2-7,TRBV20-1,CSARGGGQSYEQYF
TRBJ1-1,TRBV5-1,CASSLDGYTEAFF
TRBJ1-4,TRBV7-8,CASSSDGDEKLFF
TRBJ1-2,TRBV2,CASSLGSGGYYGYTF
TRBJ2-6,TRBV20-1,CSAPRDSGANVLTF
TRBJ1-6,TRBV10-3,CASRGQGIGSYNSPLHF
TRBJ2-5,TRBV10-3,CAISLTGGGATQYF
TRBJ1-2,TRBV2,CAWDGLNYGYTF
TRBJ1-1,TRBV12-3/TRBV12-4,CASSFVQGGTEAFF
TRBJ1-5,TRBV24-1,CATSSGVHQPQHF
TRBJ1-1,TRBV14,CASSQDLLMNTEAFF
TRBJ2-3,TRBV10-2,CASRLGLVPTDTQYF
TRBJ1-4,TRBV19,CASSGDNEKLFF
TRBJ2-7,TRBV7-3,CASISGLGDPGEQYF
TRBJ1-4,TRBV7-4,CASRSLWNEKLFF
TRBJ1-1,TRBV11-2,CASLVPIGTEAFF
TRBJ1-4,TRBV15,CATSRDRQRNEKLFF
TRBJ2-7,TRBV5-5,CASSSTVGSEQYF
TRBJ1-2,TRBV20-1,CSARTAIYGYTF
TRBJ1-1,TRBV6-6,CASSYSQRGLVFF
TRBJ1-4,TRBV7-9,CASSSDRDRVEEKLFF
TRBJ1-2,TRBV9,CASSVGSRGADYGYTF
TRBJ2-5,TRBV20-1,CSARGLAEGETQYF
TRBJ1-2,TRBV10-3,CAISELEGPNYGYTF
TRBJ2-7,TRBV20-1,CSAIRWQGAGEQYF
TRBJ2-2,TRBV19,CASSTLARENTGELFF
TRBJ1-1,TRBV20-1,CSALSVEGDTEAFF
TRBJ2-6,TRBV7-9,CASSSGPSGANVLTF
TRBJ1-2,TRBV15,CATSRHDRNYGYTF
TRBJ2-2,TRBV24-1,CATSDRQGKTHTSNTGELFF
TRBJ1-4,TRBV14,CASRNGWRGEKLFF
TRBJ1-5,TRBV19,CASSTEYLRTGWQPQHF
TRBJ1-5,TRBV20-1,CSARGGSNQPQHF
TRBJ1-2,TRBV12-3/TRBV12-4,CASSAWGTGGYTF
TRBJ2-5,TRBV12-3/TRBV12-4,CASSLMGGQETQYF
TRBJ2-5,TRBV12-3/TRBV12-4,CASSFGERTQYF
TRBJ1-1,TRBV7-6,CARSWPLDGNTEAFF
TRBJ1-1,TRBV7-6,CASSSRVGPYTEAFF
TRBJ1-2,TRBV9,CASSTGQGSGYTF